This is a list of T cell receptor beta chains from one sample in a study of shared clonotypes between healthy human individuals. This table comes from immunoSEQ multiplex PCR, and its TCRdb copy is limited to in-frame clones, with some not included. The data hold some 2.1 million clones, with about 95% observed a single time. Sequencing was carried out using naive CD8+ T cells sorted from blood. The receptors shown here come from a man between 18 and 35 years old in good health. The CDR3 runs from the conserved cysteine through the conserved F or W. Fields, in order: V gene, D gene, CDR3 length, clone size, J gene, CDR3 DNA, CDR3 protein. D genes are given only for firm matches. The size of a clone is reported for some rows only, either as once, few or many, or as a class for expanded clones.

v_gene: TRBV27
d_gene: NA
len: 14
abundance: NA
j_gene: TRBJ2-2
CDR3nt: TGTGCCAGCAGTTTTGGGCTTAACACCGGGGAGCTGTTTTTT
CDR3aa: CASSFGLNTGELFF

v_gene: TRBV9
d_gene: NA
len: 12
abundance: NA
j_gene: TRBJ2-1
CDR3nt: TGTGCCAGCAGCGTAAGGGGGGCTGAGCAGTTCTTC
CDR3aa: CASSVRGAEQFF

v_gene: TRBV29-1
d_gene: TRBD2
len: 17
abundance: NA
j_gene: TRBJ2-3
CDR3nt: TGCAGCGGCCTCGGTATGGCTAGCGGAGCTAGCACAGATACGCAGTATTTT
CDR3aa: CSGLGMASGASTDTQYF

v_gene: TRBV2
d_gene: NA
len: 11
abundance: NA
j_gene: TRBJ2-7
CDR3nt: TGTGCCAGCAGTTTGGACCACGAGCAGTACTTC
CDR3aa: CASSLDHEQYF

v_gene: TRBV2
d_gene: TRBD2
len: 14
abundance: once
j_gene: TRBJ2-7
CDR3nt: TGTGCCAGCACCAGGACTAGCGTTACCTACGAGCAGTACTTC
CDR3aa: CASTRTSVTYEQYF

v_gene: TRBV27
d_gene: NA
len: 16
abundance: NA
j_gene: TRBJ2-7
CDR3nt: TGTGCCAGCAGTGCGAGCATAGGGGCTTATTACTACGAGCAGTACTTC
CDR3aa: CASSASIGAYYYEQYF

v_gene: TRBV6-6
d_gene: NA
len: 16
abundance: NA
j_gene: TRBJ1-2
CDR3nt: TGTGCCAGCAGTTATACCACATTGAGGGGCGAGGATGGCTACACCTTC
CDR3aa: CASSYTTLRGEDGYTF

v_gene: TRBV11-3
d_gene: TRBD1
len: 15
abundance: NA
j_gene: TRBJ2-7
CDR3nt: TGTGCCAGCAGCCCGCGGACAGGGGTCTCCTACGAGCAGTACTTC
CDR3aa: CASSPRTGVSYEQYF

v_gene: TRBV4-1
d_gene: TRBD2
len: 16
abundance: NA
j_gene: TRBJ2-7
CDR3nt: TGCGCCAGCAGCCAAGTAGCGACTAGCAGTCATTACGAGCAGTACTTC
CDR3aa: CASSQVATSSHYEQYF

v_gene: TRBV18
d_gene: TRBD1
len: 17
abundance: NA
j_gene: TRBJ1-4
CDR3nt: TGTGCCAGCTCACCGGATATCTATGGGACAGAATTTGAAAAACTGTTTTTT
CDR3aa: CASSPDIYGTEFEKLFF

v_gene: TRBV27
d_gene: NA
len: 12
abundance: NA
j_gene: TRBJ2-7
CDR3nt: TGTGCCAGCAGTTTAGATAGCTACGAGCAGTACTTC
CDR3aa: CASSLDSYEQYF

v_gene: TRBV18
d_gene: TRBD2
len: 14
abundance: NA
j_gene: TRBJ2-7
CDR3nt: TGTGCCAGCTCACCCTCCATCGGGGGAGGGGAGCAGTACTTC
CDR3aa: CASSPSIGGGEQYF

v_gene: TRBV4-3
d_gene: NA
len: 15
abundance: once
j_gene: TRBJ2-3
CDR3nt: TGCGCCAGCAGCCCCTACCTGGGGGGCACAGATACGCAGTATTTT
CDR3aa: CASSPYLGGTDTQYF

v_gene: TRBV6-6
d_gene: NA
len: 14
abundance: NA
j_gene: TRBJ2-2
CDR3nt: TGTGCCAGCAGCCCGGGACAGAACACCGGGGAGCTGTTTTTT
CDR3aa: CASSPGQNTGELFF

v_gene: TRBV28
d_gene: NA
len: 15
abundance: once
j_gene: TRBJ1-2
CDR3nt: TGTGCCAGCACGGAAACAGGGTTGGCCCTTTATGGCTACACCTTC
CDR3aa: CASTETGLALYGYTF

v_gene: TRBV4-1
d_gene: TRBD1
len: 16
abundance: NA
j_gene: TRBJ2-2
CDR3nt: TGCGCCAGCAGCCAAGAGGCAACAGGGGTCACCGGGGAGCTGTTTTTT
CDR3aa: CASSQEATGVTGELFF

v_gene: TRBV6-1
d_gene: NA
len: 14
abundance: NA
j_gene: TRBJ1-5
CDR3nt: TGTGCCAGCAGTGAATGGGGCCTTAATCAGCCCCAGCATTTT
CDR3aa: CASSEWGLNQPQHF

v_gene: TRBV9
d_gene: NA
len: 17
abundance: NA
j_gene: TRBJ1-6
CDR3nt: TGTGCCAGCAGCGTAACGGGACCCGGTTTTAGGGACTCACCCCTCCACTTT
CDR3aa: CASSVTGPGFRDSPLHF

v_gene: TRBV4-2
d_gene: NA
len: 15
abundance: NA
j_gene: TRBJ2-1
CDR3nt: TGTGCCAGCAGCCAAGAGTTGGGGTCGATCATTGAGCAGTTCTTC
CDR3aa: CASSQELGSIIEQFF

v_gene: TRBV9
d_gene: TRBD2
len: 17
abundance: once
j_gene: TRBJ2-3
CDR3nt: TGTGCCAGCAGCGCTGGTCTAGCGGGGGAAATCACAGATACGCAGTATTTT
CDR3aa: CASSAGLAGEITDTQYF

v_gene: TRBV4-1
d_gene: NA
len: 16
abundance: NA
j_gene: TRBJ1-1
CDR3nt: TGCGCCAGCAGCACCCGGGACATCGGAGGGGGAACTGAAGCTTTCTTT
CDR3aa: CASSTRDIGGGTEAFF

v_gene: TRBV2
d_gene: NA
len: 12
abundance: NA
j_gene: TRBJ2-7
CDR3nt: TGTGCCAGCAGCGGGGGGCTCGGTGAGCAGTACTTC
CDR3aa: CASSGGLGEQYF

v_gene: TRBV7-3
d_gene: TRBD1
len: 13
abundance: NA
j_gene: TRBJ2-7
CDR3nt: TGTGCCAGCAGCTGGGGACAGACCTACGAGCAGTACTTC
CDR3aa: CASSWGQTYEQYF

v_gene: TRBV9
d_gene: NA
len: 14
abundance: NA
j_gene: TRBJ2-2
CDR3nt: TGTGCCAGCAGTATAGGGGGGAACACCGGGGAGCTGTTTTTT
CDR3aa: CASSIGGNTGELFF

v_gene: TRBV6-5
d_gene: TRBD2
len: 16
abundance: NA
j_gene: TRBJ2-3
CDR3nt: TGTGCCAGCAGTTACGAAGCGGGGGGCTTGGGAGATACGCAGTATTTT
CDR3aa: CASSYEAGGLGDTQYF

v_gene: TRBV4-1
d_gene: NA
len: 17
abundance: once
j_gene: TRBJ2-7
CDR3nt: TGCGCCAGCAGCCAAGACTTGGGAGCTAGCCGACTGATCGAGCAGTACTTC
CDR3aa: CASSQDLGASRLIEQYF

v_gene: TRBV18
d_gene: TRBD1
len: 13
abundance: NA
j_gene: TRBJ2-5
CDR3nt: TGTGCCAGCTCAATTGGGACAGCGGAGACCCAGTACTTC
CDR3aa: CASSIGTAETQYF

v_gene: TRBV27
d_gene: TRBD2
len: 16
abundance: NA
j_gene: TRBJ2-7
CDR3nt: TGTGCCAGCAGCCATTCTGCGGGGGAGAACTCCTACGAGCAGTACTTC
CDR3aa: CASSHSAGENSYEQYF

v_gene: TRBV27
d_gene: NA
len: 14
abundance: NA
j_gene: TRBJ1-1
CDR3nt: TGTGCCAGCAGTTTACAGGCCCCGAACACTGAAGCTTTCTTT
CDR3aa: CASSLQAPNTEAFF

v_gene: TRBV25-1
d_gene: NA
len: 13
abundance: NA
j_gene: TRBJ1-6
CDR3nt: TGTGCCAGCAGTGTAGGGGGGAATTCACCCCTCCACTTT
CDR3aa: CASSVGGNSPLHF

v_gene: TRBV9
d_gene: TRBD1
len: 14
abundance: NA
j_gene: TRBJ2-7
CDR3nt: TGTGCCAGCAGCGCCCGGGACAGATCACACGAGCAGTACTTC
CDR3aa: CASSARDRSHEQYF

v_gene: TRBV9
d_gene: NA
len: 12
abundance: once
j_gene: TRBJ1-2
CDR3nt: TGTGCCAGCAGCACAGGTCCCTATGGCTACACCTTC
CDR3aa: CASSTGPYGYTF

v_gene: TRBV19
d_gene: NA
len: 16
abundance: NA
j_gene: TRBJ1-2
CDR3nt: TGTGCCAGTAGTCCCGACAGTCGCCCTTATCCATATGGCTACACCTTC
CDR3aa: CASSPDSRPYPYGYTF

v_gene: TRBV7-6
d_gene: TRBD2
len: 19
abundance: NA
j_gene: TRBJ2-3
CDR3nt: TGTGCCAGCAGCTTAGCGGAGGGTGTGGCGGGGGGAATAACAGATACGCAGTATTTT
CDR3aa: CASSLAEGVAGGITDTQYF

v_gene: TRBV6-6
d_gene: NA
len: 13
abundance: once
j_gene: TRBJ2-7
CDR3nt: TGTGCCAGCACCCCGTCGCGGGTCTACGAGCAGTACTTC
CDR3aa: CASTPSRVYEQYF

v_gene: TRBV4-1
d_gene: TRBD2
len: 15
abundance: NA
j_gene: TRBJ2-7
CDR3nt: TGCGCCAGTGGTGAGTGGCGCGGGGGGTTAGACGAGCAGTACTTC
CDR3aa: CASGEWRGGLDEQYF

v_gene: TRBV15
d_gene: NA
len: 16
abundance: NA
j_gene: TRBJ1-5
CDR3nt: TGTGCCACCAGCAGAGATAAAAGCTATAGCAATCAGCCCCAGCATTTT
CDR3aa: CATSRDKSYSNQPQHF

v_gene: TRBV6-5
d_gene: NA
len: 15
abundance: NA
j_gene: TRBJ1-5
CDR3nt: TGTGCCAGCAGTTACTCCGGGACCCTCAATCAGCCCCAGCATTTT
CDR3aa: CASSYSGTLNQPQHF

v_gene: TRBV7-9
d_gene: NA
len: 13
abundance: NA
j_gene: TRBJ2-7
CDR3nt: TGTGCCAGCAGCTCAGGGACATCCCACGAGCAGTACTTC
CDR3aa: CASSSGTSHEQYF

v_gene: TRBV6-5
d_gene: TRBD1
len: 16
abundance: NA
j_gene: TRBJ2-5
CDR3nt: TGTGCCAGCAGTTCTCCGACAGGGGGGGTCTGGGAGACCCAGTACTTC
CDR3aa: CASSSPTGGVWETQYF

v_gene: TRBV10-2
d_gene: TRBD1
len: 14
abundance: once
j_gene: TRBJ1-1
CDR3nt: TGCGCCAGCAAGTCGACAGGGGGGAAGGATGAAGCTTTCTTT
CDR3aa: CASKSTGGKDEAFF

v_gene: TRBV25-1
d_gene: NA
len: 15
abundance: NA
j_gene: TRBJ1-1
CDR3nt: TGTGCCAGCAGTGAATTGGAGGGCTTGAACACTGAAGCTTTCTTT
CDR3aa: CASSELEGLNTEAFF